The rows below give T cell receptor beta chains drawn from one sample of a study of blood T cell repertoires in COVID-19. Sequenced by immunoSEQ multiplex PCR; TCRdb stores in-frame clones only, minus some. The sample holds under 45,000 clones; about three quarters are singletons and the top ten take about 2.1%. The material sequenced was peripheral blood. All receptors come from a man aged 60 to 69 with active COVID-19. The CDR3 runs from the conserved cysteine through the conserved F or W. Each record gives: J gene, D gene, clone size, V gene, CDR3 DNA, CDR3 protein. A D gene is named only where the DNA matches it firmly. The listing skips clone size in some rows; elsewhere it reads once, few, many or a size class.

TRBJ2-6	NA	NA	TRBV5-3	TGTGCCAGGATCCTCAGGGCTTCTGGGGCCAACGTCCTGACTTTC	CARILRASGANVLTF
TRBJ2-1	TRBD2	NA	TRBV3-1/TRBV3-2	TGTGCCAGCAGCCAAGATTTGACTAGCGGGAGTTTTGTCCCATACAATGAGCAGTTCTTC	CASSQDLTSGSFVPYNEQFF
TRBJ1-1	NA	NA	TRBV5-6	TGTGCCAGCAGCTTGGAAACAGAAGCCCGTGTGGCTTTCTTT	CASSLETEARVAFF
TRBJ1-2	TRBD1	NA	TRBV5-1	TGCGCCAGCAGCACCCAGGGACAGGGGGATGGCTACACCTTC	CASSTQGQGDGYTF
TRBJ2-2	NA	NA	TRBV28	TGTGCCAGCAGTTTGCCCGTGCTTGGGGCCGCCGGGGAGCTGTTTTTT	CASSLPVLGAAGELFF
TRBJ1-1	TRBD1	NA	TRBV4-1	TGCGCCAGCAGCCAAGATTGGAAAGGGACAGGGGCGCACACTGAAGCTTTCTTT	CASSQDWKGTGAHTEAFF
TRBJ2-3	TRBD2	NA	TRBV7-9	TGTGCCAGCAGCTCAATAGCGGGAGGGAGCACAGATACGCAGTATTTT	CASSSIAGGSTDTQYF
TRBJ2-7	TRBD1	once	TRBV7-9	TGTGCCAGCAGCTGGGGACAGGGGTCTGAGAACGAGCAGTACTTC	CASSWGQGSENEQYF
TRBJ1-5	TRBD1	NA	TRBV4-1	TGCGCCAGCAGCCAAGATATCACAGGGGGCTCAGGTCAGCCCCAGCATTTT	CASSQDITGGSGQPQHF
TRBJ2-7	NA	NA	TRBV29-1	TGCAGCGTTGTGTTCGTAGACGAGCAGTACTTC	CSVVFVDEQYF
TRBJ2-5	TRBD2	NA	TRBV9	TGTGCCAGCAGCGTACTAGCGGGGTACCAAGAGACCCAGTACTTC	CASSVLAGYQETQYF
TRBJ2-5	TRBD2	NA	TRBV28	TGTGCCAGCAGTTTTATTCCCCGACTAGCGGAGCAAGAGACCCAGTACTTC	CASSFIPRLAEQETQYF
TRBJ1-1	NA	NA	TRBV7-2	TGTGCCAGCAGCTTATTCGAAGGAGGGTTAGCTTTCTTT	CASSLFEGGLAFF
TRBJ2-6	NA	NA	TRBV9	TGTGCCAGCAGCGTGGACATCTCTGGGGCCAACGTCCTGACTTTC	CASSVDISGANVLTF
TRBJ1-2	NA	NA	TRBV6-5	TGTGCCAGCACTCCGACAGTTAACTATGGCTACACCTTC	CASTPTVNYGYTF
TRBJ1-2	NA	NA	TRBV12-3/TRBV12-4	TGTGCCAGCAGCGAAGAGTATGGCTACACCTTC	CASSEEYGYTF
TRBJ2-3	TRBD2	NA	TRBV5-4	TGTGCCAGCCGGCGGCCGGGACTAGCGGGTTTGGATACGCAGTATTTT	CASRRPGLAGLDTQYF
TRBJ1-1	NA	NA	TRBV4-1	TGCGCCAGCAGCGCCTCGGGGGTTGGGAACACTGAAGCTTTCTTT	CASSASGVGNTEAFF
TRBJ2-1	TRBD2	NA	TRBV9	TGTGCCAGCAGCGTAGTTCCAGCGGGGTTAGGGAATGAGCAGTTCTTC	CASSVVPAGLGNEQFF
TRBJ2-2	NA	NA	TRBV6-2/TRBV6-3	TGTGCCAGCAGTTCTCCCTTCGAGGGATCCGGGGAGCTGTTTTTT	CASSSPFEGSGELFF
TRBJ1-4	NA	NA	TRBV28	TGTGCCAGCAGTTTGCAGGGGCGAGAAAAACTGTTTTTT	CASSLQGREKLFF
TRBJ2-3	NA	NA	TRBV5-1	TGCGCCAGCAGCGTAGCTAGCACAGATACGCAGTATTTT	CASSVASTDTQYF
TRBJ2-7	TRBD2	once	TRBV6-2/TRBV6-3	TGTGCCAGCAGTTACTCGAGAATAGCGGGAGATTACGAGCAGTACTTC	CASSYSRIAGDYEQYF
TRBJ1-1	NA	NA	TRBV30	TGTGCCTGGAGTCCCGACGATCTAGTGAACACTGAAGCTTTCTTT	CAWSPDDLVNTEAFF
TRBJ2-5	NA	few	TRBV9	TGTGCCAGCAGCGTAGACAGGGAGTTTGGGACCCAGTACTTC	CASSVDREFGTQYF
TRBJ2-2	TRBD2	NA	TRBV3-1/TRBV3-2	TGTGCCAGCAGCCAAGATAGGACTAGCGGGAGCCACGAAAGTGGCGGGGAGCTGTTTTTT	CASSQDRTSGSHESGGELFF
TRBJ1-6	TRBD1	NA	TRBV18	TGTGCCAGCTCACTGACGGACAGGGATTCACCCCTCCACTTT	CASSLTDRDSPLHF
TRBJ1-2	TRBD1	NA	TRBV4-3	TGCGCCAGCAGCCAAGAGGCGGGACAGGGATATGGCTACACCTTC	CASSQEAGQGYGYTF
TRBJ1-3	TRBD1	NA	TRBV4-1	TGCGCCAGCAGCCTAGGACAGGGCCGCTCTGGAAACACCATATATTTT	CASSLGQGRSGNTIYF
TRBJ1-6	NA	NA	TRBV5-3	TGTGCCAGAAGCTTGGAAAAACTTAATAATTCACCCCTCCACTTT	CARSLEKLNNSPLHF
TRBJ2-6	NA	NA	TRBV11-2	TGTGCCAGCAGCTTAGGAGGGGGGGCCAAAGGGGCCAACGTCCTGACTTTC	CASSLGGGAKGANVLTF
TRBJ2-6	NA	NA	TRBV7-2	TGTGCCAGCACCCTCCCCCAGGGACTCCGCATGCCTGGGGCCAACGTCCTGACTTTC	CASTLPQGLRMPGANVLTF
TRBJ2-1	TRBD2	NA	TRBV9	TGTGCCAGCAGCTTATCACTAGCGGGAGTTACCCATGAGCAGTTCTTC	CASSLSLAGVTHEQFF
TRBJ2-2	NA	NA	TRBV1	TGCACCAGCAGCCAAGATGGGACTAGCGGGGGCCAGAACACCGGGGAGCTGTTTTTT	CTSSQDGTSGGQNTGELFF